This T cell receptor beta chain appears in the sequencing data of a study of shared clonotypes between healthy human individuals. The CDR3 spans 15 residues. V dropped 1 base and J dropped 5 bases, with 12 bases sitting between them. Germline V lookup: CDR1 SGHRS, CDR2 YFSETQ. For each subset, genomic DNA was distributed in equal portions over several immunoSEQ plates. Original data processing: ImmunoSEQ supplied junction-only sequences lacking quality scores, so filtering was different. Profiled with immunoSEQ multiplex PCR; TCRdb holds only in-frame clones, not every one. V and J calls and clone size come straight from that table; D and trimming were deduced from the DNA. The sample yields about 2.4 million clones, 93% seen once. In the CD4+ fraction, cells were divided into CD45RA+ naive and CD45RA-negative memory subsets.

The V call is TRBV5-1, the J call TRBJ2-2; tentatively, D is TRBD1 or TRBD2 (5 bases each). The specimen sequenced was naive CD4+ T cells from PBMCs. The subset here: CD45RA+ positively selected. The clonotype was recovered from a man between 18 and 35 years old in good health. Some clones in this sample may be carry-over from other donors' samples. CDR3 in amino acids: CASSLQGPGTGELFF. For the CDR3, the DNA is TGCGCCAGCAGCTTGCAGGGACCGGGAACCGGGGAGCTGTTTTTT.